This TCR beta chain was obtained from a study of CD8 T cells in ankylosing spondylitis. This clonotype was observed at least ten times. From the 5' RACE reads, TCRdb called clonotypes with MiXCR, one entry per CDR3 protein. The sample includes 210,000 or so distinct CDR3 sequences, around 8% seen only once; the top ten take more than 4%. The TCR was taken from a female donor with ankylosing spondylitis or in good health (not recorded which). Sequences were obtained from blood, either unsorted or a sorted T cell fraction (not recorded which).

The CDR3 DNA follows: TGTGCCAGCGGCCCCCGGGAGGCGAAGGGCTACACCTTC. Translating gives CASGPREAKGYTF. The genes are TRBV12-3 or TRBV12-4 and TRBJ1-2, with D unresolved. The CDR3 runs to 13 residues. V was clipped by 8 bases and J by 8 bases, with 18 bases between them.